What follows are 18 T cell receptor beta chains derived from one specimen sequenced in a study of control samples from healthy donors and cancer patients. TCRdb keeps only in-frame clones here, not all; method: immunoSEQ multiplex PCR. The sample shows just over 80,000 clones, roughly 93% of them seen only once. Sequences were obtained from blood. These receptors were obtained from a woman aged 18 to 35 in good health.

The genes are TRBV5-4 and TRBJ1-2; D remains unclear. The ends were cut back, 7 bases at V and 0 bases at J, with 19 bases in the middle. The CDR3 consists of 16 residues. Germline V gene data show CDR1 as SGHNT and CDR2 as YYREEE (reference sequence). The CDR3 region has the DNA TGTGCCAGCGCCGGTAAAGGGTCCATAGCTAACTATGGCTACACCTTC. Translation: CASAGKGSIANYGYTF.

The chain couples TRBV30 to TRBJ1-1; D unresolved. The CDR3 covers 15 residues. Germline V gives CDR1 GTSNPN, CDR2 SVGIG (reference sequence). The V end was cut by 0 bases, the J end by 1 base, with 12 bases between. CDR3 coding DNA: TGTGCCTGGAGTGTAGGAGTCGGATCGAACACTGAAGCTTTCTTT. Translated, it gives CAWSVGVGSNTEAFF.

This clone was recorded a few times. The CDR3 sequence: CASSLGQGGQETQYF. The CDR3 DNA is TGTGCCAGCAGTTTAGGGCAGGGGGGTCAAGAGACCCAGTACTTC. The chain joins TRBV28 to TRBJ2-5, with D tentatively TRBD1 (7 bases). The CDR3 consists of 15 residues. The ends were cut back, 2 bases at V and 2 bases at J, with 12 bases in the middle. Germline-derived CDR1 and CDR2 are MDHEN and SYDVKM. The full variable domain, rest sourced from reference TRBV28 and TRBJ2-5, is DVKVTQSSRYLVKRTGEKVFLECVQDMDHENMFWYRQDPGLGLRLIYFSYDVKMKEKGDIPEGYSVSREKKERFSLILESASTNQTSMYLCASSLGQGGQETQYFGPGTRLLVL.

J is TRBJ2-3 and V is TRBV6-4; a weak D match, TRBD1 (5 bases). CDR1 is MRHNA, CDR2 SNTAGT, per germline. The CDR3 is 16 residues long. Trimming left V 6 bases short and J 2 bases short, with 18 bases between. CDR3 region: CASSHEVRVVTDTQYF. CDR3 coding DNA: TGTGCCAGCAGCCACGAAGTCAGGGTGGTCACAGATACGCAGTATTTT.

This chain links TRBV7-8 with TRBJ1-2; possible D gene TRBD1, 6 bases. The V end was cut by 1 base, the J end by 4 bases, with 10 bases between. Looked up from germline, CDR1 is SGHVS and CDR2 is FQNEAQ. The CDR3 contains 14 residues. CDR3: CASSLGRTAYGYTF. In nucleotides, the CDR3 is TGTGCCAGCAGCTTAGGGCGGACAGCCTATGGCTACACCTTC.

The chain recombines TRBV15 with TRBJ1-5, with D unresolved. Germline V CDR1 and CDR2: LNHNV, YYDKDF (reference sequence). The CDR3 is 15 amino acids. V was cut by 3 bases and J by 0 bases, with 9 bases left in between. The CDR3 loop reads CATSSASLSNQPQHF. The CDR3 coding sequence is TGTGCCACCAGCAGCGCCTCACTTAGCAATCAGCCCCAGCATTTT.

This sequence joins TRBV28 and TRBJ2-1, with D possibly called TRBD1 or TRBD2 (5 bases each). The CDR3 spans 15 residues. The germline CDR1 and CDR2 sequences are MDHEN and SYDVKM. Trimming took off 7 bases at V and 8 bases at J, with 21 bases between the two ends. CDR3 nucleotides: TGTGCCAGCAACACTCCGGGACGGGCGGAAGATGAGCAGTTCTTC. It encodes CASNTPGRAEDEQFF.

This clone is a singleton in its sample. The chain joins TRBV28 to TRBJ1-1; tentative D call: TRBD1 (5 bases). Per germline, CDR1 MDHEN and CDR2 SYDVKM. V was pared by 6 bases and J by 13 bases, with 21 bases between. The length of the CDR3 is 13 residues. The chain's CDR3 is CASSPISLGVGFF. The DNA of the CDR3 is TGTGCCAGCAGCCCAATTTCGTTAGGGGTTGGTTTCTTT.

V and J are TRBV7-3 and TRBJ1-5; no firm D call. Trimming removed 3 bases from V and 5 bases from J, with 8 bases in between. The CDR3 covers 13 residues. Germline values: CDR1 SGHTA, CDR2 FQGTGA. The CDR3: CASSFPDHQPQHF. Here the CDR3 DNA reads TGTGCCAGCAGCTTCCCGGACCATCAGCCCCAGCATTTT.

V gene TRBV27 combines with J gene TRBJ1-3, with D possibly being TRBD1 (5 bases). This CDR3 spans 17 amino acids. V was trimmed by 2 bases and J by 0 bases, leaving 14 bases between them. Germline V gene lookup returns CDR1 MNHEY and CDR2 SMNVEV (reference sequence). CDR3 nucleotide sequence: TGTGCCAGCAGTTTAAGGGGCGCGACTCCCTCTGGAAACACCATATATTTT. Translated, it gives CASSLRGATPSGNTIYF.

The chain links TRBV14 to TRBJ1-1; D not certain. This CDR3 has 14 residues. CDR1 is SGHDN and CDR2 is FVKESK in the germline V gene. The V end was cut by 1 base, the J end by 4 bases, with 10 bases between. Here the CDR3 reads CASSQATVGTEAFF. The CDR3 DNA sequence: TGTGCCAGCAGCCAAGCGACGGTGGGCACTGAAGCTTTCTTT.

The CDR3 DNA sequence: TGTGCCAGCAGCGTACCAATAGCGGTAGTGCAGTACTTC. Encoded protein: CASSVPIAVVQYF. V is TRBV6-2 or TRBV6-3 and J is TRBJ2-7, with D possibly matching TRBD2 (6 bases). CDR1 is MNHEY and CDR2 is SVGEGT in the germline V gene. The CDR3 length is 13 residues. V was trimmed by 6 bases and J by 9 bases, leaving 18 bases between them.

The chain recombines TRBV10-3 with TRBJ1-5, with D perhaps TRBD1 (5 bases). The CDR3 runs 18 residues. CDR1 and CDR2 (germline): ENHRY, SYGVKD. V was clipped by 0 bases and J by 0 bases, with 15 bases between them. The CDR3 protein is CAISESGPGSHSNQPQHF. Here the CDR3 DNA reads TGTGCCATCAGTGAGTCGGGTCCAGGGTCCCATAGCAATCAGCCCCAGCATTTT.

The J gene is TRBJ2-7, the V gene TRBV14; D is ambiguous. The CDR3 runs 15 residues. Trimming cost V 8 bases and J 3 bases, with 20 bases left between them. In germline, CDR1 is SGHDN, CDR2 FVKESK. The CDR3 loop is CASGMDGWAHYEQYF. DNA of the CDR3: TGTGCCAGCGGGATGGACGGATGGGCCCACTACGAGCAGTACTTC.

The chain couples TRBV7-2 to TRBJ2-5, with 11 positions matching TRBD2. The germline gives CDR1 SGHTA, CDR2 FQGNSA. V was pared by 6 bases and J by 5 bases, with 11 bases of the junction left unmatched. The CDR3 has 16 residues. The CDR3 loop reads CASSYRSGGAGETQYF. The CDR3 DNA reads as TGTGCCAGCAGTTACCGTAGCGGGGGGGCCGGGGAGACCCAGTACTTC.

This clone occurred once. The V call is TRBV13, the J call TRBJ2-6; 9 nucleotides agree with TRBD2. V lost 4 bases and J lost 2; bases outside the gene matches: 0. The CDR3 covers 15 residues. Germline V lookup: CDR1 PRHDT, CDR2 FYEKMQ (reference sequence). As DNA, the CDR3 is TGTGCCAGCAGCTGGACTAGCGCTGGGGCCAACGTCCTGACTTTC. Protein sequence: CASSWTSAGANVLTF.

This clone was recorded once. The chain uses TRBV19 and TRBJ2-5; maybe TRBD2 (6 bases). The CDR3 extends over 15 amino acids. Germline V CDR1 and CDR2: LNHDA, SQIVND (reference sequence). The V end lost 5 bases, the J end lost 5 bases, and 18 bases lay between the germline ends. CDR3: CASSPSGGMGETQYF. For the CDR3, the DNA is TGTGCCAGTAGTCCGTCCGGGGGAATGGGGGAGACCCAGTACTTC. The full variable domain, with the rest looked up from reference TRBV19 and TRBJ2-5, is DGGITQSPKYLFRKEGQNVTLSCEQNLNHDAMYWYRQDPGQGLRLIYYSQIVNDFQKGDIAEGYSVSREKKESFPLTVTSAQKNPTAFYLCASSPSGGMGETQYFGPGTRLLVL.

The genes are TRBV2 and TRBJ2-1; 8 bases match TRBD2. The CDR3 has 15 residues. Trimming cost V 11 bases and J 8 bases; bases outside gene matches: 17. CDR1 is SNHLY, CDR2 FYNNEI, per germline. CDR3 in amino acids: CAAVELWSGRHEQFF. CDR3 nucleotide sequence: TGTGCCGCCGTAGAGCTCTGGAGCGGGAGACATGAGCAGTTCTTC.